The clone carrying this T cell receptor (beta chain) was detected many times. The antigen remains unidentified. TCRdb reprocessed the PCR reads with MiXCR, giving one entry per CDR3 protein. Among 50,000 to 70,000 distinct CDR3 sequences listed, less than 20% were seen once. Naive CD8 T cells underwent sorting with the CD8+CD4-CCR7+CD45RA+ definition. These data originate in a study of molecular identifiers for immune sequencing clone quantification. Notes on the study in general: Detectable among about a million naive cells, according to reports, was Jurkat TCR RNA spiked in from one cell.

V shed 2 bases, J shed 6 bases, and the junction held 8 bases outside the gene matches. Germline loops: CDR1 DFQATT, CDR2 SNEGSKA (reference sequence). The CDR3 contains 17 residues. The gene calls are TRBV20-1 and TRBJ2-3; TRBD2 aligns across 16 bases. The source is a human donor in good health. Some libraries in this study had Jurkat cell RNA spiked in. The sample comprised naive CD8+ T cells from blood, with Jurkat cell RNA spiked in. Subset defined: FACS-sorted CD8+CD4-CCR7+CD45RA+ naive T cells. The CDR3 bases are TGCAGTGCTAGAAATCCAGGGACTAGCGGGAGGGTCGATACGCAGTATTTT. This encodes CSARNPGTSGRVDTQYF.